The 27 T cell receptor beta chains below were found in one sample sequenced in a study of CD8+ T cells in alopecia areata. For 4 to 6 patients taking part in the biomarker study, CD4+ cells were further sorted into CD25+CD127- cells. Following extraction, RNA underwent reverse transcription to cDNA, which served as the sequencing template. TCRdb's copy holds only in-frame clones and misses some; the assay was immunoSEQ multiplex PCR. The table records some 20,000 clones, 60% to 70% of them present only once. What was sequenced was CD4+ Tregs sorted from blood. The source is a human donor with alopecia areata.

J is TRBJ1-2 and V is TRBV30, with D uncertain. The length of the CDR3 is 11 residues. The germline V gene has CDR1 GTSNPN and CDR2 SVGIG (reference sequence). Between the trimmed V and J ends, which lost 2 bases and 7 bases, there was a span of 8 bases. The CDR3 nucleotides are TGTGCCTGGAGTTACAAACTTGGCTACACCTTC. This translates into CAWSYKLGYTF. Supplemented by reference TRBV30 and TRBJ1-2, the full variable domain reads SQTIHQWPATLVQPVGSPLSLECTVEGTSNPNLYWYRQAAGRGLQLLFYSVGIGQISSEVPQNLSASRPQDRQFILSSKKLLLSDSGFYLCAWSYKLGYTFGSGTRLTVV.

This clone was seen just once. This rearrangement joins TRBV5-1 to TRBJ2-1; TRBD1 aligns across 8 bases. The CDR3 is made up of 14 amino acids. With V trimmed by 0 bases and J by 4 bases, 0 bases remained unmatched. Per the germline V gene, CDR1 is SGHRS and CDR2 is YFSETQ. The CDR3 DNA sequence: TGCGCCAGCAGCTTGGGACAGGGGTACAATGAGCAGTTCTTC. Its protein is CASSLGQGYNEQFF.

The V gene is TRBV7-8, the J gene TRBJ2-1; the D is unclear. V was shortened by 0 bases and J by 10 bases, with 10 bases between the two germline ends. This CDR3 is 13 amino acids long. Germline V CDR1 and CDR2: SGHVS, FQNEAQ. The CDR3 nucleotides are TGTGCCAGCAGCTTAGCGGCAGGCCGAGAGCAGTTCTTC. It yields the protein CASSLAAGREQFF.

A few counts support this clone. This chain joins TRBV7-9 and TRBJ2-3; 10 bases are a match to TRBD2. The J segment lost 2 bases and the V segment lost 7 bases, leaving 9 bases of the junction unmatched. The CDR3 contains 16 residues. The germline CDR1 and CDR2 sequences are SEHNR and FQNEAQ (reference sequence). The CDR3 nucleotides read TGTGCCAGCAACACATTAGCGGGGGGCCCCACAGATACGCAGTATTTT. It encodes CASNTLAGGPTDTQYF.

The genes are TRBV7-8 and TRBJ2-3, with 8 bases that match TRBD2. J gave up 1 base and V 3 bases, and 3 bases lay outside the gene matches. CDR3 length equals 15 residues. The germline V gene has CDR1 SGHVS and CDR2 FQNEAQ. Here the CDR3 reads CASSFGTRGTDTQYF. CDR3 DNA: TGTGCCAGCAGCTTCGGGACTAGAGGCACAGATACGCAGTATTTT.

The sample holds one count of this clone. V usage is TRBV29-1 and J usage is TRBJ2-1, with 7 bases aligning to TRBD1. The CDR3 sequence is 12 residues long. Trimming removed 7 bases from V and 3 bases from J; junction bases left unmatched: 3. From germline, CDR1 is SQVTM and CDR2 ANQGSEA. CDR3 DNA sequence: TGCAGCGGACGGGACAGCTACAATGAGCAGTTCTTC. Protein product: CSGRDSYNEQFF.

Here the CDR3 reads CANSGGVTETQYF. CDR3 nucleotides: TGTGCCAACTCAGGGGGCGTCACGGAGACCCAGTACTTC. This chain links TRBV28 with TRBJ2-5; 8 bases map to TRBD1. The CDR3 is made up of 13 amino acids. CDR1 is MDHEN and CDR2 is SYDVKM in the germline V gene. Unmatched junction bases numbered 9, after V lost 10 bases and J lost 5 bases.

The chain joins TRBV28 to TRBJ2-7, with 9 nucleotides matching TRBD2. Per the germline V gene, CDR1 is MDHEN and CDR2 is SYDVKM. The CDR3 runs 14 residues. V lost 3 bases to trimming and J lost 6 bases; unmatched junction nucleotides: 6. The CDR3 protein is CASSFIGLAREQYF. The CDR3 DNA is TGTGCCAGCAGTTTTATAGGACTAGCGCGCGAGCAGTACTTC.

This clone was counted only a few times. The rearrangement links TRBV7-2 to TRBJ2-7; D possibly matches TRBD1 or TRBD2 (5 bases each). This CDR3 is built from 15 residues. Germline loops: CDR1 SGHTA, CDR2 FQGNSA. V was clipped by 6 bases and J by 3 bases, with 18 bases between them. The chain's CDR3 is CASSHPGRPFYEQYF. Written as DNA, the CDR3 is TGTGCCAGCAGTCACCCGGGACGGCCTTTCTACGAGCAGTACTTC.

The chain is built from TRBV5-1 and TRBJ2-1, with 8 bases fitting TRBD2. Germline loops: CDR1 SGHRS, CDR2 YFSETQ. J gave up 4 bases and V 0 bases, and 6 bases lay outside the gene matches. The CDR3 runs to 16 residues. The CDR3: CASSLGVAGRYNEQFF. The CDR3 coding sequence is TGCGCCAGCAGCTTGGGCGTAGCGGGGCGATACAATGAGCAGTTCTTC.

The V gene is TRBV30, the J gene TRBJ2-1; the D call may be TRBD1 or TRBD2 (5 bases each). The CDR3 is 14 residues long. V was shortened by 0 bases and J by 7 bases, with 13 bases between the two germline ends. CDR1 and CDR2 from the germline V gene are GTSNPN and SVGIG (reference sequence). CDR3 region: CAWSVMGTGNEQFF. The CDR3 nucleotides are TGTGCCTGGAGTGTAATGGGGACGGGAAATGAGCAGTTCTTC. The entire variable domain, with the rest obtained from reference TRBV30 and TRBJ2-1, is as follows: SQTIHQWPATLVQPVGSPLSLECTVEGTSNPNLYWYRQAAGRGLQLLFYSVGIGQISSEVPQNLSASRPQDRQFILSSKKLLLSDSGFYLCAWSVMGTGNEQFFGPGTRLTVL.

The gene calls are TRBV27 and TRBJ2-3; tentatively, D is TRBD1 or TRBD2 (5 bases each). V lost 8 bases and J 6 bases, leaving 9 bases between the germline ends. The germline gives CDR1 MNHEY, CDR2 SMNVEV (reference sequence). This CDR3 is 11 amino acids long. CDR3 sequence reads: CASLWGDTQYF. The CDR3 nucleotides read TGTGCCAGCCTTTGGGGGGATACGCAGTATTTT.

The CDR3 loop is CASSLLGALAKNIQYF. The CDR3 DNA is TGTGCCAGCAGTTTATTAGGGGCCCTAGCCAAAAACATTCAGTACTTC. V and J are TRBV28 and TRBJ2-4; D may be TRBD1 (5 bases). Germline assignment: CDR1 MDHEN and CDR2 SYDVKM. V lost 1 base and J lost 0, with 10 bases in between. CDR3 length: 16 residues.

The rearrangement uses TRBV2 and TRBJ2-5; 9 bases are shared with TRBD1. Per the germline V gene, CDR1 is SNHLY and CDR2 is FYNNEI. The CDR3 sequence is 15 residues long. V shed 7 bases, J shed 5 bases, and the junction held 11 bases outside the gene matches. CDR3 DNA: TGTGCCAGCAACACCGGGACAGGGCGCGGGGAGACCCAGTACTTC. It translates to CASNTGTGRGETQYF.

The V and J genes are TRBV28 and TRBJ2-4; D ambiguous. The CDR3 has 14 residues. Germline CDR1 is MDHEN and CDR2 is SYDVKM. V dropped 2 bases and J dropped 8 bases, with 13 bases sitting between them. This chain's CDR3 is CASSLPESKYIQYF. CDR3 sequence (DNA): TGTGCCAGCAGTTTACCGGAGAGTAAATACATTCAGTACTTC.

The chain has TRBV5-6 and TRBJ1-2; maybe TRBD1 (6 bases). Germline V gene sequence: CDR1 SGHDT, CDR2 YYEEEE. The CDR3 length is 13 residues. V was clipped by 4 bases and J by 2 bases, with 9 bases between them. For the CDR3, the DNA is TGTGCCAGCAGCCCGGACAGAAACTATGGCTACACCTTC. It specifies CASSPDRNYGYTF.

This clone was counted only a few times. The chain uses TRBV28 and TRBJ1-5; 10 nucleotides line up with TRBD1. V lost 9 bases, J lost 6 bases, and 14 bases stayed unmatched. The CDR3 is 16 amino acids. Germline V lookup: CDR1 MDHEN, CDR2 SYDVKM. The CDR3 DNA follows: TGTGCCAGTACCCGGGGAAGGACAGGGGGAGGTCAGCCCCAGCATTTT. It translates to CASTRGRTGGGQPQHF.

The gene calls are TRBV27 and TRBJ1-6, with D maybe TRBD1 (6 bases). V shed 4 bases and J shed 6 bases, with 10 bases lying between them. The CDR3 totals 14 residues. From germline, CDR1 is MNHEY and CDR2 SMNVEV (reference sequence). CDR3 in DNA: TGTGCCAGCAGTTCGGACAGCCCTAATTCACCCCTCCACTTT. Its translation is CASSSDSPNSPLHF.

This sequence joins TRBV28 and TRBJ2-5; possible D gene TRBD1, 5 bases. Trimming took 3 bases from V and 0 from J, leaving 11 bases between them. Looked up from germline, CDR1 is MDHEN and CDR2 is SYDVKM. The CDR3 extends over 15 amino acids. CDR3 loop: CASSFKGSYQETQYF. CDR3 DNA: TGTGCCAGCAGTTTCAAGGGGTCGTACCAAGAGACCCAGTACTTC.

V usage is TRBV6-5 and J usage is TRBJ1-5; D gene ambiguous. The CDR3 is 13 amino acids. V gave up 0 bases and J gave up 10 bases, with 10 bases separating them. The germline V gene encodes CDR1 MNHEY and CDR2 SVGAGI. CDR3 residues: CASSYSPGLPQHF. CDR3 nucleotide sequence: TGTGCCAGCAGTTACTCCCCAGGCCTCCCCCAGCATTTT.

The chain couples TRBV6-5 to TRBJ2-5; the D call may be TRBD1 or TRBD2 (7 bases each). V dropped 7 bases and J dropped 5 bases, with 20 bases sitting between them. Per germline, CDR1 MNHEY and CDR2 SVGAGI. This CDR3 has 15 residues. The chain's CDR3 is CASKGALAAGETQYF. The CDR3 DNA reads as TGTGCCAGCAAGGGGGCTCTAGCGGCGGGTGAGACCCAGTACTTC.

This chain uses TRBV10-3 with TRBJ2-7, with a possible D match to TRBD2 (6 bases). The V end was cut by 8 bases, the J end by 1 base, with 15 bases between. Germline CDR1 and CDR2: ENHRY and SYGVKD. This CDR3 spans 14 amino acids. The DNA for the CDR3 is TGTGCCATCGACCGGGAGCCAGATTCCTACGAGCAGTACTTC. This encodes CAIDREPDSYEQYF.

This clone was seen a few times. This sequence joins TRBV5-1 and TRBJ1-1, with a weak D call TRBD1 (5 bases). V was cut by 3 bases and J by 1 base, with 16 bases left in between. The length of the CDR3 is 16 residues. In germline, CDR1 is SGHRS, CDR2 YFSETQ. CDR3 loop: CASSSDGGRWNTEAFF. CDR3 coding DNA: TGCGCCAGCAGCTCAGACGGGGGAAGATGGAACACTGAAGCTTTCTTT.

The chain combines TRBV5-4 with TRBJ2-5; weak D call: TRBD1 (7 bases). V gave up 4 bases and J gave up 2 bases, with 18 bases separating them. Germline V gene data show CDR1 as SGHNT and CDR2 as YYREEE (reference sequence). The CDR3 sequence is 16 residues long. CDR3 protein: CASSPGGTAVQETQYF. For the CDR3, the DNA is TGTGCCAGCAGCCCAGGGGGGACAGCAGTACAAGAGACCCAGTACTTC.

This clone was recorded a few times. In DNA, the CDR3 is TGTGCCAGCAGCGTAAGACAGACCCAAGAGACCCAGTACTTC. Its translation: CASSVRQTQETQYF. V usage is TRBV7-2 and J usage is TRBJ2-5; TRBD1 is a possible D gene (5 bases). CDR1 SGHTA and CDR2 FQGNSA come from the germline V gene. V shed 5 bases and J shed 1 base, with 11 bases lying between them. This CDR3 is 14 amino acids long.

The V gene is TRBV5-4, the J gene TRBJ2-3; 15 nucleotides align to TRBD2. Trimming at V came to 7 bases and at J to 5 bases, leaving 2 bases not matched to a gene. The CDR3 spans 14 residues. The germline gives CDR1 SGHNT, CDR2 YYREEE (reference sequence). The DNA for the CDR3 is TGTGCCAGCCCGGGACTAGCGGGAGGAGATACGCAGTATTTT. It translates to CASPGLAGGDTQYF.

V is TRBV9 and J is TRBJ2-1; D is unresolved. From germline, CDR1 is SGDLS and CDR2 YYNGEE. The CDR3 is 14 residues long. V gave up 2 bases and J gave up 4 bases, with 10 bases separating them. This CDR3 reads CASSVFHTYNEQFF. The CDR3 bases are TGTGCCAGCAGCGTTTTCCACACGTACAATGAGCAGTTCTTC.